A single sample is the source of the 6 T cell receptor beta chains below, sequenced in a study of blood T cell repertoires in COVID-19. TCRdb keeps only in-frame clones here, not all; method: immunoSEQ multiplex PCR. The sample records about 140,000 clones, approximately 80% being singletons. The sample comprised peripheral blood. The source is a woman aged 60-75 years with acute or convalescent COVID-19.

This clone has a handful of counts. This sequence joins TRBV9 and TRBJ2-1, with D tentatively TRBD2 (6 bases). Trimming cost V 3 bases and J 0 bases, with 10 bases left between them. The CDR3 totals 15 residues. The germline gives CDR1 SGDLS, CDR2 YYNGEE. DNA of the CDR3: TGTGCCAGCAGCGCATCTAGCGCCTCCTACAATGAGCAGTTCTTC. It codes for CASSASSASYNEQFF. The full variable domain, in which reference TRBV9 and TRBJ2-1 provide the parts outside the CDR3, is DSGVTQTPKHLITATGQRVTLRCSPRSGDLSVYWYQQSLDQGLQFLIQYYNGEERAKGNILERFSAQQFPDLHSELNLSSLELGDSALYFCASSASSASYNEQFFGPGTRLTVL.

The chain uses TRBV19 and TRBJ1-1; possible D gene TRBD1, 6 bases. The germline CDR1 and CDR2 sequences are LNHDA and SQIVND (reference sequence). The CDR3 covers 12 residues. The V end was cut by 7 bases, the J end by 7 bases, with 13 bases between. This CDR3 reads CASIKDSVEAFF. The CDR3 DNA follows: TGTGCCAGTATAAAGGACAGTGTTGAAGCTTTCTTT.

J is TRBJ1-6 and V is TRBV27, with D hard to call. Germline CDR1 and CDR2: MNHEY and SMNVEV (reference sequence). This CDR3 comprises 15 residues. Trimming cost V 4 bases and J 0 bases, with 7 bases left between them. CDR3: CASSSPSSYNSPLHF. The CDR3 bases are TGTGCCAGCAGTTCCCCGAGCTCCTATAATTCACCCCTCCACTTT.

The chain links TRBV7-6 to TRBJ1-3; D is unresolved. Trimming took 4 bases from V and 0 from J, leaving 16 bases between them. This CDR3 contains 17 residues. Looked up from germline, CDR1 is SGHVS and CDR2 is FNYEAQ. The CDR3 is CASSYLTPDRSGNTIYF. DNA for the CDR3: TGTGCCAGCAGCTACCTGACTCCTGACCGCTCTGGAAACACCATATATTTT.

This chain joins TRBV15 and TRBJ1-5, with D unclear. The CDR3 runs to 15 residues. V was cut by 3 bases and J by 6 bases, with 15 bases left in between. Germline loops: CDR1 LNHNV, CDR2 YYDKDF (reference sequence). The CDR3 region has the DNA TGTGCCACCAGCAGGGGTGCGGGCGCGGGTCAGCCCCAGCATTTT. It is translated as CATSRGAGAGQPQHF.

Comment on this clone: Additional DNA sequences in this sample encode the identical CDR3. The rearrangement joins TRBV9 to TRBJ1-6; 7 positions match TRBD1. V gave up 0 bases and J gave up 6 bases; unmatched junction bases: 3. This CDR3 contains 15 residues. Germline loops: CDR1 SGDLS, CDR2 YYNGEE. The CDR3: CASSVGGTVNSPLHF. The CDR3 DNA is TGTGCCAGCAGCGTAGGAGGGACAGTTAATTCACCCCTCCACTTT.